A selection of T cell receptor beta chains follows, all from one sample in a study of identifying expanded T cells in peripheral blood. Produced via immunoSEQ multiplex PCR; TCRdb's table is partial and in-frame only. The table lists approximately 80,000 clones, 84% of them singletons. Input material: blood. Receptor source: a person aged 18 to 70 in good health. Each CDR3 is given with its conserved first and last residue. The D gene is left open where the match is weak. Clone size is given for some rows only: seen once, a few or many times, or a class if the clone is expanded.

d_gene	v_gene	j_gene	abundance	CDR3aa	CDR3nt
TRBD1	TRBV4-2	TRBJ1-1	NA	CASSPRTGKGGMNTEAFF	TGTGCCAGCAGTCCCCGGACAGGGAAGGGGGGAATGAACACTGAAGCTTTCTTT
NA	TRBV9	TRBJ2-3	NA	CASSDSASTDTQYF	TGTGCCAGCAGCGATTCAGCTAGCACAGATACGCAGTATTTT
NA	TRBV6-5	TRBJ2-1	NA	CASSSLRVNEQFF	TGTGCCAGCAGTTCTCTTCGGGTCAATGAGCAGTTCTTC
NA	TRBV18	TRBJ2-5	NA	CASSRGDRETQYF	TGTGCCAGCTCACGAGGGGATCGGGAGACCCAGTACTTC
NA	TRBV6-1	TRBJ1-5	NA	CASYRDSGQPQHF	TGTGCCAGCTACAGGGATTCGGGTCAGCCCCAGCATTTT
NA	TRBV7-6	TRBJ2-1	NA	CASSAYNEQFF	TGTGCCAGCAGCGCATACAATGAGCAGTTCTTC
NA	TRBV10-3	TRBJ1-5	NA	CAISESVGAHQPQHF	TGTGCCATCAGTGAGTCGGTCGGGGCCCATCAGCCCCAGCATTTT
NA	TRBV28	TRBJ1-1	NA	CASETNTEAFF	TGTGCCAGCGAGACAAACACTGAAGCTTTCTTT
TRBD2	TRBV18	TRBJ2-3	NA	CASSPLPGLAGDQNTQYF	TGTGCCAGCTCACCCCTACCGGGACTAGCGGGAGATCAGAATACGCAGTATTTT
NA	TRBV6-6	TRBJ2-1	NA	CASSYSGGQGDEQFF	TGTGCCAGCAGTTACTCGGGGGGGCAAGGCGATGAGCAGTTCTTC
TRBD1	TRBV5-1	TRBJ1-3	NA	CASSLTQGTSGNTIYF	TGCGCCAGCAGCTTGACACAGGGGACCTCTGGAAACACCATATATTTT
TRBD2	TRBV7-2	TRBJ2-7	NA	CASSLAPSGGSSYEQYF	TGTGCCAGCAGCTTAGCCCCTAGCGGGGGTAGCTCCTACGAGCAGTACTTC
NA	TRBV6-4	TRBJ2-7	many	CASRERGPNYEQYF	TGTGCCAGCAGGGAGAGGGGACCCAATTACGAGCAGTACTTC
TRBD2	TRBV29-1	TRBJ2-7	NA	CSVVAVAGGIYEQYF	TGCAGCGTTGTTGCGGTAGCGGGAGGAATATACGAGCAGTACTTC
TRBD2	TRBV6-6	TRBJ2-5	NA	CASSYSRLAGEETQYF	TGTGCCAGCAGTTACTCGCGACTAGCGGGAGAAGAGACCCAGTACTTC
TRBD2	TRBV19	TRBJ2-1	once	CASSISGSGSAEQFF	TGTGCCAGTAGTATTTCAGGAAGCGGGAGCGCTGAGCAGTTCTTC
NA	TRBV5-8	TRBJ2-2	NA	CASSLVRGAGELFF	TGTGCCAGCAGCTTGGTGCGGGGCGCCGGGGAGCTGTTTTTT
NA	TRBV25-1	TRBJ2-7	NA	CASSDGIYEQYF	TGTGCCAGCAGTGACGGTATCTACGAGCAGTACTTC
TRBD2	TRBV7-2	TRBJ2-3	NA	CASSLVGGLAGNTDTQYF	TGTGCCAGCAGCTTAGTGGGGGGACTAGCGGGAAACACAGATACGCAGTATTTT
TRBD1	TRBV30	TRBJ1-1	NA	CAWDPGQGVPLGPFF	TGTGCCTGGGACCCGGGACAGGGAGTACCCCTTGGGCCTTTCTTT